These 14 T cell receptor beta chains share one sample of origin, sequenced in a study of T cell repertoires in cytomegalovirus infection. One entry per CDR3 protein results from TCRdb running MiXCR on the reads. The sample includes 150,000 to 200,000 distinct CDR3 sequences, 13% to 15% seen only once; the top ten take roughly 30%. The specimen was PBMCs. Source of these receptors: a human donor in good health (CMV status not recorded). Some clones in this sample may be carry-over from other donors' samples.

This clonotype has a handful of counts. The CDR3 here is CSVLTGGRYGYTF. The CDR3 DNA reads TGCAGCGTCCTGACAGGGGGCCGCTATGGCTACACCTTC. This chain connects TRBV29-1 to TRBJ1-2; 10 bases line up with TRBD1. V shed 6 bases and J 4 bases; nucleotides not matched to a gene: 5. The CDR3 is 13 residues long. CDR1 is SQVTM and CDR2 is ANQGSEA in the germline V gene.

The gene calls are TRBV14 and TRBJ1-2; D call uncertain. Trimming stripped 4 bases from V and 4 bases from J, with 16 bases between. Germline V lookup: CDR1 SGHDN, CDR2 FVKESK. The CDR3 is 15 residues long. CDR3 sequence (DNA): TGTGCCAGCAGCCTTGGGGAATCGGCCATCTATGGCTACACCTTC. Amino acids: CASSLGESAIYGYTF.

In its sample, this clonotype was seen many times. This chain joins TRBV28 and TRBJ2-7; the D is unclear. CDR3 length: 15 residues. Germline V gives CDR1 MDHEN, CDR2 SYDVKM. V was cut by 3 bases and J by 1 base, with 13 bases left in between. CDR3 DNA: TGTGCCAGCAGTTTGGACGGGTTGGGTTCCTACGAGCAGTACTTC. It is translated as CASSLDGLGSYEQYF.

There are many counts of this clonotype. V is TRBV11-2 and J is TRBJ2-5; D remains unclear. Trimming took off 5 bases at V and 4 bases at J, with 14 bases between the two ends. From germline, CDR1 is SGHAT and CDR2 FQNNGV. The CDR3 has 14 residues. Here the CDR3 DNA reads TGTGCCAGCAGCCCCCGTAGGCTTGTAGAGACCCAGTACTTC. Translated, it gives CASSPRRLVETQYF. Full variable domain (remainder filled in from reference TRBV11-2 and TRBJ2-5): EAGVAQSPRYKIIEKRQSVAFWCNPISGHATLYWYQQILGQGPKLLIQFQNNGVVDDSQLPKDRFSAERLKGVDSTLKIQPAKLEDSAVYLCASSPRRLVETQYFGPGTRLLVL.

This chain joins TRBV5-6 and TRBJ2-3; D not certain. The CDR3 length is 11 residues. The germline V and J ends were trimmed by 4 bases and 5 bases, with 5 bases remaining between them. Germline V lookup: CDR1 SGHDT, CDR2 YYEEEE. Here the CDR3 DNA reads TGTGCCAGCAGCGCAGGAGATACGCAGTATTTT. Translating it yields CASSAGDTQYF.

This clonotype has more than one count but fewer than ten. This chain connects TRBV20-1 to TRBJ1-1, with unresolved D. Germline CDR1 is DFQATT and CDR2 is SNEGSKA (reference sequence). CDR3 length: 14 amino acids. V lost 3 bases and J lost 1, with 12 bases in between. The DNA of the CDR3 is TGCAGTGCTAGTCCTCATGGAGGGAACACTGAAGCTTTCTTT. Amino acid sequence: CSASPHGGNTEAFF.

Ten or more counts support this clonotype. The rearrangement uses TRBV7-8 and TRBJ1-2, with D uncertain. V lost 3 bases, J lost 0 bases, and 11 bases lay in between. The germline gives CDR1 SGHVS, CDR2 FQNEAQ. This CDR3 has 15 amino acids. The CDR3 DNA reads TGTGCCAGCAGCTTGTTGCTAGAACCTAACTATGGCTACACCTTC. Translating gives CASSLLLEPNYGYTF.

This clonotype was observed many times. The chain combines TRBV23-1 with TRBJ2-1; tentative D call: TRBD1 (6 bases). TRBV23-1 is classed as an ORF, of uncertain function. CDR3 length: 17 amino acids. V lost 7 bases to trimming and J lost 9 bases, with 28 bases between them. Here the CDR3 reads CASIPKGETFSRGEQFF. In nucleotides, the CDR3 is TGCGCCAGCATCCCCAAGGGGGAGACCTTCTCCAGGGGTGAGCAGTTCTTC.

This clonotype was counted a few times. This chain uses TRBV24-1 with TRBJ1-4; D call uncertain. The V end lost 4 bases, the J end lost 8 bases, and 16 bases lay between the germline ends. The CDR3 length is 15 residues. The germline gives CDR1 KGHDR, CDR2 SFDVKD. In nucleotides, the CDR3 is TGTGCCACCAGTGAATCCGGGTCCCCAAAGGAAAAACTGTTTTTT. Its translation: CATSESGSPKEKLFF.

The sample holds a few counts of this clonotype. V is TRBV2 and J is TRBJ2-2, with 9 nucleotides matching TRBD1. The CDR3 sequence is 16 residues long. Germline assignment: CDR1 SNHLY and CDR2 FYNNEI. V dropped 3 bases and J dropped 1; count of bases not matched to a gene: 3. The CDR3 reads CASSDLTGGNTGELFF. The CDR3 region has the DNA TGTGCCAGCAGTGATCTGACAGGGGGGAACACCGGGGAGCTGTTTTTT.

This chain connects TRBV12-3 or TRBV12-4 to TRBJ2-3, with 7 bases identical to TRBD1. There are 14 residues in the CDR3. V dropped 6 bases and J dropped 5; count of bases not matched to a gene: 8. This CDR3 reads CASSPLRGLDTQYF. The CDR3 DNA follows: TGTGCCAGCAGCCCTCTTAGGGGGCTAGATACGCAGTATTTT.

The CDR3 sequence is CASTSDRGQEQYF. In DNA, the CDR3 is TGTGCCAGCACCTCGGACAGGGGACAAGAGCAGTACTTC. This chain connects TRBV25-1 to TRBJ2-7; 9 nucleotides line up with TRBD1. The CDR3 has 13 amino acids. V was pared by 7 bases and J by 7 bases, with 8 bases of the junction left unmatched. The germline V gene encodes CDR1 MGHDK and CDR2 SYGVNS.

The rearrangement uses TRBV2 and TRBJ1-1; 8 bases match TRBD1. CDR1 SNHLY and CDR2 FYNNEI come from the germline V gene. The CDR3 is 16 amino acids. Unmatched junction bases numbered 13, after V lost 5 bases and J lost 5 bases. The CDR3 reads CASSPRSTGGGTEAFF. CDR3 nucleotides: TGTGCCAGCAGTCCGCGTTCAACAGGGGGAGGGACTGAAGCTTTCTTT.

Only one count was recorded for this clonotype. As the CDR3 is not closed by the conserved phenylalanine or tryptophan, this likely results from a read error. J is TRBJ2-1 and V is TRBV12-3 or TRBV12-4; unclear D gene. The CDR3 is 11 amino acids. V lost 1 base and J lost 8, with 3 bases in between. CDR3: CASSLEDEQFY. As DNA, the CDR3 is TGTGCCAGCAGTTTAGAAGATGAGCAGTTCTAC.